Following are 28 T cell receptor beta chains from one sample sequenced in a study of blood T cell repertoires in COVID-19 (dated by TCRdb to 2019 to 2021). The method behind the library was the immunoSEQ multiplex PCR assay. TCRdb provides this immuneACCESS table in a form limited to in-frame rearrangements. Some clones are lacking; in checked studies, under half of them reflect an unresolved V gene, and why the rest are absent is not known. In all, the sample holds roughly 57,000 clones, and 80% to 95% of those were seen once. 15% to 20% of the sample is taken by the ten largest. The sequencing input was peripheral blood. These receptors came from a man older than 75 with acute or convalescent COVID-19.

V is TRBV4-2 and J is TRBJ1-6; TRBD1 matches at 8 bases. V shed 0 bases, J shed 11 bases, and the junction held 3 bases outside the gene matches. The CDR3 is made up of 14 amino acids. The germline CDR1 and CDR2 sequences are LGHNA and YNFKEQ. CDR3 in amino acids: CASSQDPGGPPLHF. CDR3 bases: TGTGCCAGCAGCCAAGACCCAGGGGGCCCACCCCTCCACTTT.

This clone was seen a handful of times. The J gene is TRBJ2-7, the V gene TRBV6-8; D not certain. The germline CDR1 and CDR2 sequences are MNHGY and SAAAGT. Trimming removed 7 bases from V and 4 bases from J, with 14 bases in between. The length of the CDR3 is 13 residues. The CDR3 loop is CASIPLQRYEQYF. CDR3 nucleotides: TGTGCCAGCATTCCCCTTCAGAGGTACGAGCAGTACTTC.

The chain employs TRBV5-5 and TRBJ2-1, with unresolved D. Germline V CDR1 and CDR2: SGHKS, YYEKEE (reference sequence). CDR3 length: 17 residues. V lost 0 bases and J lost 2, with 15 bases in between. The CDR3 sequence: CASSLAAPGITYNEQFF. The CDR3 bases are TGTGCCAGCAGCTTGGCAGCCCCAGGAATCACCTACAATGAGCAGTTCTTC.

This chain connects TRBV24-1 to TRBJ2-7; TRBD2 matches at 7 bases. The trim removed 3 bases at V and 5 bases at J, leaving 6 bases unmatched. CDR1 KGHDR and CDR2 SFDVKD come from the germline V gene. The CDR3 loop spans 14 amino acids. The CDR3 region has the DNA TGTGCCACCAGTGATCCCGGGAGGAGGGACGAGCAGTACTTC. Encoded protein: CATSDPGRRDEQYF.

This chain connects TRBV5-1 to TRBJ2-7; the D gene is possibly TRBD1 (6 bases). CDR3 length: 14 amino acids. The ends were cut back, 1 base at V and 4 bases at J, with 12 bases in the middle. Germline assignment: CDR1 SGHRS and CDR2 YFSETQ. CDR3 sequence (DNA): TGCGCCAGCAGCTTGATACAGGGCGTATACGAGCAGTACTTC. This translates into CASSLIQGVYEQYF.

The chain combines TRBV2 with TRBJ2-2; 14 bases are a match to TRBD2. The CDR3 contains 15 residues. Per the germline V gene, CDR1 is SNHLY and CDR2 is FYNNEI. Trimming took 5 bases from V and 7 from J; bases not matched to a gene: 3. The CDR3 sequence: CASSPTSGGVGELFF. Written as DNA, the CDR3 is TGTGCCAGCAGTCCGACTAGCGGGGGGGTCGGGGAGCTGTTTTTT.

The chain employs TRBV30 and TRBJ2-3; 12 nucleotides match TRBD2. In germline, CDR1 is GTSNPN, CDR2 SVGIG (reference sequence). J gave up 0 bases and V 3 bases, and 7 bases lay outside the gene matches. The CDR3 runs 17 residues. This chain's CDR3 is CAWSGLAGSVSTDTQYF. In DNA form, the CDR3 reads TGTGCCTGGAGCGGACTAGCGGGGAGTGTTAGCACAGATACGCAGTATTTT.

The chain recombines TRBV25-1 with TRBJ2-5; D is perhaps TRBD1 (6 bases). The V and J ends lost 8 bases and 2 bases respectively, with 12 bases between them. CDR3 length: 13 amino acids. From germline, CDR1 is MGHDK and CDR2 SYGVNS. CDR3 in DNA: TGTGCCAGCTCCTGGGACAAACAAGAGACCCAGTACTTC. This gives the protein CASSWDKQETQYF. Full variable domain (remainder filled in from reference TRBV25-1 and TRBJ2-5): EADIYQTPRYLVIGTGKKITLECSQTMGHDKMYWYQQDPGMELHLIHYSYGVNSTEKGDLSSESTVSRIRTEHFPLTLESARPSHTSQYLCASSWDKQETQYFGPGTRLLVL.

The chain couples TRBV5-1 to TRBJ2-2; 11 nucleotides align to TRBD2. This CDR3 has 21 residues. Germline loops: CDR1 SGHRS, CDR2 YFSETQ. V was pared by 1 base and J by 0 bases, with 14 bases of the junction left unmatched. The CDR3 sequence: CASSLLRDIGTSGANTGELFF. The CDR3, as DNA: TGCGCCAGCAGCTTGCTCCGGGACATCGGGACTAGCGGAGCGAACACCGGGGAGCTGTTTTTT.

The rearrangement joins TRBV7-6 to TRBJ2-2; TRBD1 matches 8 bases. The CDR3 covers 16 residues. V was clipped by 5 bases and J by 4 bases; unmatched bases: 9. Germline CDR1 SGHVS, CDR2 FNYEAQ. The CDR3: CASSVGRTGRTGELFF. The CDR3 DNA is TGTGCCAGCAGCGTAGGGAGGACAGGGCGCACCGGGGAGCTGTTTTTT.

The chain employs TRBV5-5 and TRBJ1-4; D ambiguous. CDR3 length: 15 amino acids. CDR1 and CDR2 (germline): SGHKS, YYEKEE (reference sequence). The V and J ends lost 0 bases and 7 bases respectively, with 13 bases between them. The chain's CDR3 is CASSLETLVFEKLFF. The CDR3 region has the DNA TGTGCCAGCAGCTTGGAGACCCTAGTATTTGAAAAACTGTTTTTT. The full variable domain, its missing parts supplied by reference TRBV5-5 and TRBJ1-4, is DAGVTQSPTHLIKTRGQQVTLRCSPISGHKSVSWYQQVLGQGPQFIFQYYEKEERGRGNFPDRFSARQFPNYSSELNVNALLLGDSALYLCASSLETLVFEKLFFGSGTQLSVL.

The rearrangement links TRBV3-1 (or the pseudogene TRBV3-2) to TRBJ2-4; D is possibly TRBD2 (6 bases). Trimming pared 4 bases from V and 4 bases from J, leaving 14 bases between. Germline V gives CDR1 LGHDT, CDR2 YNNKEL (reference sequence). The CDR3 length is 15 residues. The CDR3 sequence is CASSRTDGGKNIQYF. CDR3 nucleotides: TGTGCCAGCAGCCGCACGGATGGGGGGAAAAACATTCAGTACTTC.

This chain links TRBV6-1 with TRBJ1-2; 7 bases are a match to TRBD1. After removal of 1 base from V and 2 bases from J, the junction contained 7 bases not matched to a gene. The CDR3 consists of 16 residues. The V gene's germline CDR1 is MNHNS and CDR2 SASEGT. In DNA form, the CDR3 reads TGTGCCAGCAGTGAAGGTGCTCCGGGACAGAACTATGGCTACACCTTC. It yields the protein CASSEGAPGQNYGYTF.

The CDR3 spells CASSQAGGTTNEKLFF. The CDR3 DNA is TGTGCCAGCAGCCAAGCAGGGGGTACAACTAATGAAAAACTGTTTTTT. The genes are TRBV3-1 (or the pseudogene TRBV3-2) and TRBJ1-4, with 7 bases matching TRBD1. The CDR3 extends over 16 amino acids. Trimming removed 1 base from V and 0 bases from J; junction bases left unmatched: 2. Per the germline V gene, CDR1 is LGHDT and CDR2 is YNNKEL (reference sequence).

CDR3 in DNA: TGCGCCAGCAGCCGCCTGGACAGCGGGGGTGGCTACACCTTC. Amino acid sequence: CASSRLDSGGGYTF. The chain is built from TRBV5-1 and TRBJ1-2; D perhaps matches TRBD1 (6 bases). CDR1 is SGHRS, CDR2 YFSETQ, per germline. CDR3 length: 14 residues. Trimming stripped 4 bases from V and 7 bases from J, with 17 bases between.

This clone occurred once. This rearrangement joins TRBV3-1 (or the pseudogene TRBV3-2) to TRBJ1-4, with unresolved D. The V end was cut by 4 bases, the J end by 8 bases, with 20 bases between. The CDR3 sequence is 16 residues long. The germline V gene encodes CDR1 LGHDT and CDR2 YNNKEL (reference sequence). The CDR3 here is CASSPTPIPGNEKLFF. The CDR3 DNA reads as TGTGCCAGCAGCCCGACCCCCATCCCGGGGAACGAAAAACTGTTTTTT.

The chain employs TRBV24-1 and TRBJ2-7; tentative D call: TRBD1 (5 bases). V shed 6 bases and J shed 0 bases, with 11 bases lying between them. The CDR3 runs 14 residues. Looked up from germline, CDR1 is KGHDR and CDR2 is SFDVKD. CDR3 nucleotide sequence: TGTGCCACCAGTTCGGCAGGGTCCTCCTACGAGCAGTACTTC. As protein: CATSSAGSSYEQYF.

V gene TRBV7-6 combines with J gene TRBJ1-2, with TRBD1 matching 12 bases. The CDR3 is 16 residues long. The J segment lost 7 bases and the V segment lost 1 base, leaving 7 bases of the junction unmatched. Germline lookup yields CDR1 SGHVS and CDR2 FNYEAQ. CDR3 loop: CASSLVPPGQGAGYTF. DNA for the CDR3: TGTGCCAGCAGCTTAGTGCCCCCGGGACAGGGGGCTGGCTACACCTTC.

The genes are TRBV7-2 and TRBJ2-1; no definite D call. The length of the CDR3 is 15 residues. Germline-derived CDR1 and CDR2 are SGHTA and FQGNSA. Trimming removed 5 bases at V and 5 bases at J, with 16 bases between. The CDR3 here is CASSPEVGMNNEQFF. The CDR3 DNA sequence: TGTGCCAGCAGCCCAGAGGTTGGAATGAACAATGAGCAGTTCTTC.

The chain carries TRBV2 and TRBJ2-3, with 10 bases identical to TRBD2. The germline gives CDR1 SNHLY, CDR2 FYNNEI. This CDR3 comprises 15 residues. V was clipped by 4 bases and J by 5 bases; unmatched bases: 6. The CDR3 reads CASSAGLAGVDTQYF. CDR3 bases: TGTGCCAGCAGTGCAGGTCTAGCGGGGGTAGATACGCAGTATTTT.

This clone is a singleton in its sample. J is TRBJ2-3 and V is TRBV20-1; possibly TRBD1 for D (5 bases). Germline V gene sequence: CDR1 DFQATT, CDR2 SNEGSKA (reference sequence). Trimming cost V 3 bases and J 2 bases, with 18 bases left between them. This CDR3 is built from 16 residues. The CDR3 here is CSASGRTGESTDTQYF. The DNA of the CDR3 is TGCAGTGCTAGTGGTCGAACAGGAGAGTCCACAGATACGCAGTATTTT.

The chain joins TRBV5-5 to TRBJ2-5; 9 bases align to TRBD2. V shed 0 bases, J shed 1 base, and the junction held 4 bases outside the gene matches. This CDR3 is built from 16 residues. From germline, CDR1 is SGHKS and CDR2 YYEKEE (reference sequence). The CDR3 region is CASSLAVRGGQETQYF. CDR3 DNA: TGTGCCAGCAGCTTGGCCGTGCGGGGGGGCCAAGAGACCCAGTACTTC.

Comments on this clone: Compared with germline, one end of the junction differs, possibly owing to a read error. The genes are TRBV5-1 and TRBJ2-5, with TRBD2 matching over 13 bases. The CDR3 length is 16 residues. Germline V gene sequence: CDR1 SGHRS, CDR2 YFSETQ. The CDR3 coding sequence is TGCGCCAGCAGCTTGGCGACTAGCGGGGGGCAAGGGACCCAGTACTTC. As protein: CASSLATSGGQGTQYF.

The chain joins TRBV2 to TRBJ1-6, with D unresolved. Trimming took 6 bases from V and 7 from J, leaving 16 bases between them. Germline lookup yields CDR1 SNHLY and CDR2 FYNNEI. The CDR3 sequence is 15 residues long. The CDR3 DNA follows: TGTGCCAGCAGGCCCCCGGGGATGAGGAATTCACCCCTCCACTTT. This translates into CASRPPGMRNSPLHF.

This clone showed up just once. This sequence joins TRBV5-1 and TRBJ2-5; possibly TRBD1 for D (6 bases). The V end lost 4 bases, the J end lost 4 bases, and 14 bases lay between the germline ends. CDR1 SGHRS and CDR2 YFSETQ come from the germline V gene. This CDR3 spans 14 amino acids. CDR3 amino acids: CASSAQGLGETQYF. The DNA for the CDR3 is TGCGCCAGCAGCGCCCAGGGGTTGGGAGAGACCCAGTACTTC.

V is TRBV7-9 and J is TRBJ1-1; D may be TRBD1 (6 bases). The CDR3 length is 13 residues. The V and J ends lost 6 bases and 10 bases respectively, with 18 bases between them. Germline loops: CDR1 SEHNR, CDR2 FQNEAQ (reference sequence). The CDR3 here is CASSPDRFEGAFF. The CDR3 DNA is TGTGCCAGCAGTCCCGACAGGTTCGAAGGAGCTTTCTTT.

The chain uses TRBV27 and TRBJ1-2; 9 bases line up with TRBD1. The CDR3 is 17 amino acids. J lost 3 bases, V lost 2 bases, and 10 bases had no gene match. In germline, CDR1 is MNHEY, CDR2 SMNVEV (reference sequence). The CDR3 loop reads CASSLTGTGPGDYGYTF. CDR3 coding DNA: TGTGCCAGCAGTTTAACCGGGACAGGGCCTGGAGACTATGGCTACACCTTC.

The chain links TRBV7-2 to TRBJ1-2, with 8 bases identical to TRBD1. The CDR3 is made up of 15 amino acids. V shed 0 bases, J shed 9 bases, and the junction held 9 bases outside the gene matches. The germline V gene encodes CDR1 SGHTA and CDR2 FQGNSA. The CDR3 region is CASSLARRQGNRYTF. In DNA, the CDR3 is TGTGCCAGCAGCTTAGCCCGCCGACAGGGGAATCGCTACACCTTC.